This T cell receptor (beta chain) was sequenced for a study of prognosis after radiotherapy for stage I lung cancer. This clonotype was observed many times. Its antigen remains unknown. Researchers used two-round multiplex PCR to amplify TCR beta CDR3 starting from genomic DNA. Primers were specific to each TRBV and TRBJ gene in first-round PCR. Universal primers primed the second round of PCR. TCRdb recomputed calls from the multiplex PCR reads with MiXCR, one row per CDR3 protein. The sample carries tens of thousands of distinct CDR3 sequences, roughly 40% recorded once. The CDR3 totals 15 residues. V shed 7 bases and J 3 bases; nucleotides not matched to a gene: 11. Per the germline V gene, CDR1 is SQVTM and CDR2 is ANQGSEA. No patient had prior chemotherapy, radiotherapy or other malignancies, and all were node-negative on CT and PET/CT. Overall study findings and caveats: Reportedly, TRBV and TRBJ gene usage varied with metastasis presence. Once stereotactic body radiation therapy had been given, unique TCR clone counts fell, with a median of around 9,500 versus 6,500.

J is TRBJ2-5 and V is TRBV29-1; 10 nucleotides align to TRBD2. This clonotype originated in a donor over 45 with non-small cell lung cancer. The sample was PBMCs, taken before or after stereotactic body radiation therapy (not recorded which). The CDR3 DNA follows: TGCAGCGCTTCCCTCGGGACTAGCGCGGAAGAGACCCAGTACTTC. This translates into CSASLGTSAEETQYF. The full variable domain, with the rest looked up from reference TRBV29-1 and TRBJ2-5, is SAVISQKPSRDICQRGTSLTIQCQVDSQVTMMFWYRQQPGQSLTLIATANQGSEATYESGFVIDKFPISRPNLTFSTLTVSNMSPEDSSIYLCSASLGTSAEETQYFGPGTRLLVL.